The 25 T cell receptor beta chains given below trace back to one sample, sequenced in a study of beta chain features in type 1 diabetes. TCRB transcripts that were expressed got sequenced, as all of the isolated RNA had been reverse transcribed. Sequenced by immunoSEQ multiplex PCR; TCRdb stores in-frame clones only, minus some. The sample holds fewer than 350,000 clones, around 7.3% seen once. The sample comprised central memory CD4+ T cells from blood. The receptors shown here come from a woman in her late teens or twenties in good health.

The chain couples TRBV9 to TRBJ1-5, with a weak D call TRBD1 (6 bases). The CDR3 is 14 residues long. CDR1 SGDLS and CDR2 YYNGEE come from the germline V gene. Between the trimmed V and J ends, which lost 0 bases and 3 bases, there was a span of 7 bases. The CDR3 DNA reads as TGTGCCAGCAGCGTAGGACAGGTCAATCAGCCCCAGCATTTT. As protein: CASSVGQVNQPQHF.

This clone was counted only a few times. The chain joins TRBV5-1 to TRBJ2-6; TRBD2 matches at 7 bases. Germline lookup yields CDR1 SGHRS and CDR2 YFSETQ. This CDR3 is built from 16 residues. V shed 4 bases, J shed 5 bases, and the junction held 9 bases outside the gene matches. CDR3 nucleotide sequence: TGCGCCAGCAGCCGGGAGGCCGATCCGCGGGCCAACGTCCTGACTTTC. Its translation: CASSREADPRANVLTF.

Only a few counts were recorded for this clone. The genes are TRBV11-3 and TRBJ2-1; D is perhaps TRBD1 (5 bases). The CDR3 contains 13 residues. Germline V CDR1 and CDR2: SGHNT, YENEEA. Trimming pared 1 base from V and 11 bases from J, leaving 12 bases between. Written as DNA, the CDR3 is TGTGCCAGCAGCTTAGTGTTAGGGGCTCAGCAGTTCTTC. It yields the protein CASSLVLGAQQFF.

This clone was recorded a few times. V is TRBV28 and J is TRBJ1-1; the match to TRBD1 covers 7 bases. Germline loops: CDR1 MDHEN, CDR2 SYDVKM. J was trimmed by 1 base and V by 6 bases; bases with no gene match: 5. The CDR3 length is 14 residues. CDR3 bases: TGTGCCAGCAGCCAAGGGGGCAGGAACACTGAAGCTTTCTTT. Translating gives CASSQGGRNTEAFF.

The chain employs TRBV18 and TRBJ2-1; 7 nucleotides line up with TRBD1. CDR3 length: 13 residues. Germline lookup yields CDR1 KGHSH and CDR2 LQKENI. The V segment lost 8 bases and the J segment 5 bases; nucleotides outside the gene matches: 6. For the CDR3, the DNA is TGTGCCAGCCAGATAGGACAGGACAATGAGCAGTTCTTC. Translated, it gives CASQIGQDNEQFF. Complete variable domain (other parts from reference TRBV18 and TRBJ2-1): NAGVMQNPRHLVRRRGQEARLRCSPMKGHSHVYWYRQLPEEGLKFMVYLQKENIIDESGMPKERFSAEFPKEGPSILRIQQVVRGDSAAYFCASQIGQDNEQFFGPGTRLTVL.

The rearrangement uses TRBV19 and TRBJ2-7; 11 bases match TRBD2. In germline, CDR1 is LNHDA, CDR2 SQIVND (reference sequence). The trim removed 3 bases at V and 2 bases at J, leaving 12 bases unmatched. CDR3 length equals 18 residues. CDR3 DNA sequence: TGTGCCAGTAGTATGATAGCTAGCGGGAGGCCTGGAACCTACGAGCAGTACTTC. This gives the protein CASSMIASGRPGTYEQYF.

This clone was recorded a few times. This sequence joins TRBV29-1 and TRBJ2-1, with D possibly TRBD2 on 5 matching bases. Germline V gene lookup returns CDR1 SQVTM and CDR2 ANQGSEA. The CDR3 has 12 residues. Trimming stripped 7 bases from V and 5 bases from J, with 12 bases between. This CDR3 is CSARLSNNEQFF. The CDR3 bases are TGCAGCGCCAGACTAAGCAACAATGAGCAGTTCTTC.

This clone was observed a handful of times. The chain is built from TRBV6-6 and TRBJ1-1, with D perhaps matching TRBD1 (6 bases). The V gene's germline CDR1 is MNHNY and CDR2 SVGAGI (reference sequence). The CDR3 loop spans 12 amino acids. V was clipped by 6 bases and J by 8 bases, with 13 bases between them. The CDR3 spells CASRQGPHEAFF. The CDR3, as DNA: TGTGCCAGCAGACAGGGCCCCCACGAAGCTTTCTTT.

As regards this clone: Other DNA sequences in the sample encode the same CDR3. The chain carries TRBV5-4 and TRBJ2-1; tentatively, D is TRBD2 (5 bases). The CDR3 is 15 amino acids. The V end was cut by 5 bases, the J end by 8 bases, with 20 bases between. The germline V gene encodes CDR1 SGHNT and CDR2 YYREEE (reference sequence). The CDR3, as DNA: TGTGCCAGCAGTTTCTCTAGTGGCGTGGAGGATGAGCAGTTCTTC. Residues: CASSFSSGVEDEQFF.

The chain uses TRBV27 and TRBJ2-7; 12 nucleotides agree with TRBD2. The CDR3 has 13 amino acids. Germline values: CDR1 MNHEY, CDR2 SMNVEV (reference sequence). The CDR3 DNA sequence: TGTGCCAGCAGTTTAACTAGCGGGGGGCCATGGCACGTC. Amino acid sequence: CASSLTSGGPWHV.

This chain connects TRBV7-2 to TRBJ2-5; D is unclear. The CDR3 totals 14 residues. With 0 bases removed from V and 6 bases from J, the gap between germline ends came to 11 bases. Germline-derived CDR1 and CDR2 are SGHTA and FQGNSA. CDR3 residues: CASSLAENKKTQYF. In nucleotides, the CDR3 is TGTGCCAGCAGCTTAGCAGAAAATAAGAAGACCCAGTACTTC.

The chain recombines TRBV18 with TRBJ1-2; D remains ambiguous. Germline V gives CDR1 KGHSH, CDR2 LQKENI. V shed 3 bases and J shed 8 bases, with 16 bases lying between them. This CDR3 is built from 14 residues. The CDR3 nucleotides are TGTGCCAGCTCACCTAGGGCAGATTCACTCGGCTACACCTTC. Translated, it gives CASSPRADSLGYTF.

This clone showed up just a few times. The chain uses TRBV5-1 and TRBJ2-5, with a possible D match to TRBD1 (5 bases). CDR3 length: 14 residues. V dropped 0 bases and J dropped 4 bases, with 10 bases sitting between them. Per the germline V gene, CDR1 is SGHRS and CDR2 is YFSETQ. The CDR3 region is CASSLEAGPETQYF. The CDR3 DNA follows: TGCGCCAGCAGCTTGGAAGCAGGGCCAGAGACCCAGTACTTC.

There are a few counts of this clone. The V and J genes are TRBV6-5 and TRBJ1-6; D unresolved. The germline V gene has CDR1 MNHEY and CDR2 SVGAGI. Trimming stripped 0 bases from V and 0 bases from J, with 6 bases between. The CDR3 spans 16 residues. CDR3 residues: CASSYSQSSYNSPLHF. The CDR3 DNA follows: TGTGCCAGCAGTTACTCTCAGAGCTCCTATAATTCACCCCTCCACTTT.

CDR3 sequence reads: CASRKQGGEQYV. As DNA, the CDR3 is TGTGCCAGCAGAAAACAGGGGGGCGAGCAGTACGTC. This rearrangement joins TRBV28 to TRBJ2-7; 8 nucleotides align to TRBD1. The CDR3 spans 12 residues. With 6 bases clipped from V and 6 bases from J, the junction kept 4 bases outside the gene matches. Germline CDR1 MDHEN, CDR2 SYDVKM.

This clone has at least ten counts. J is TRBJ1-1 and V is TRBV14; unclear D gene. CDR1 and CDR2 from the germline V gene are SGHDN and FVKESK. The CDR3 is 14 residues long. V lost 1 base and J lost 4, with 10 bases in between. CDR3 in amino acids: CASSQASGGTEAFF. The CDR3 DNA follows: TGTGCCAGCAGCCAAGCTTCCGGTGGCACTGAAGCTTTCTTT.

This chain links TRBV7-3 with TRBJ2-5, with TRBD2 matching 9 bases. Germline V gives CDR1 SGHTA, CDR2 FQGTGA. The CDR3 length is 15 residues. Unmatched junction bases numbered 5, after V lost 1 base and J lost 5 bases. CDR3 sequence: CASSLSSGGSETQYF. DNA of the CDR3: TGTGCCAGCAGCTTAAGTAGCGGGGGTAGTGAGACCCAGTACTTC.

DNA of the CDR3: TGTGCCAGCAGCCGCAAGGGGGGCCTATACAATGAGCAGTTCTTC. It encodes CASSRKGGLYNEQFF. V and J are TRBV11-3 and TRBJ2-1; the D gene could be TRBD1 or TRBD2 (6 bases each). The CDR3 extends over 15 amino acids. Germline assignment: CDR1 SGHNT and CDR2 YENEEA. V was trimmed by 5 bases and J by 4 bases, leaving 15 bases between them.

V and J are TRBV5-1 and TRBJ2-5; possibly TRBD2 for D (5 bases). This CDR3 spans 15 amino acids. Germline V gene sequence: CDR1 SGHRS, CDR2 YFSETQ. V dropped 0 bases and J dropped 3 bases, with 12 bases sitting between them. The CDR3: CASSLAGGREETQYF. The CDR3 DNA follows: TGCGCCAGCAGCTTGGCCGGTGGGAGAGAAGAGACCCAGTACTTC.

This chain joins TRBV4-3 and TRBJ1-2; 8 bases agree with TRBD1. J was trimmed by 8 bases and V by 2 bases; bases with no gene match: 7. Germline CDR1 and CDR2: LGHNA and YSLEER. The CDR3 covers 14 residues. The CDR3 is CASSQQRTGQGYTF. The CDR3 coding sequence is TGCGCCAGCAGCCAACAACGGACAGGGCAGGGCTACACCTTC.

The chain joins TRBV11-3 to TRBJ2-3; a possible D gene is TRBD1 (5 bases). The CDR3 contains 13 residues. V was pared by 6 bases and J by 1 base, with 8 bases between. Germline V gene sequence: CDR1 SGHNT, CDR2 YENEEA. DNA of the CDR3: TGTGCCAGCAGTGGGGCGCGCACAGATACGCAGTATTTT. Translation gives CASSGARTDTQYF.

This clone came up a few times. The chain employs TRBV9 and TRBJ1-4, with D possibly being TRBD1 (5 bases). V lost 4 bases and J 4 bases, leaving 14 bases between the germline ends. Germline V gene lookup returns CDR1 SGDLS and CDR2 YYNGEE. This CDR3 contains 15 residues. The CDR3 here is CASSPRVGLNEKLFF. As DNA, the CDR3 is TGTGCCAGCAGCCCTAGAGTGGGACTTAATGAAAAACTGTTTTTT.

The chain has TRBV7-3 and TRBJ2-3, with 7 bases lining up with TRBD2. Germline CDR1 SGHTA, CDR2 FQGTGA. V shed 6 bases, J shed 1 base, and the junction held 7 bases outside the gene matches. The CDR3 loop spans 15 amino acids. This CDR3 is CASSPQRGRTDTQYF. The CDR3 coding sequence is TGTGCCAGCAGTCCTCAGCGGGGTCGCACAGATACGCAGTATTTT.

This clone was seen many times. The chain couples TRBV2 to TRBJ1-1, with D perhaps matching TRBD1 (6 bases). Deletions cut 4 bases from V and 0 bases from J, with 6 bases between. Germline-derived CDR1 and CDR2 are SNHLY and FYNNEI. The CDR3 length is 13 residues. This chain's CDR3 is CASSGQVNTEAFF. Written as DNA, the CDR3 is TGTGCCAGCAGTGGACAGGTGAACACTGAAGCTTTCTTT.

This clone has just a few counts. The V call is TRBV28, the J call TRBJ2-5; 8 nucleotides agree with TRBD1. CDR3 size: 15 residues. The V and J ends lost 5 bases and 4 bases, in that order; junction bases with no gene match: 9. Germline CDR1 and CDR2: MDHEN and SYDVKM. The CDR3 loop is CASSPISGGVETQYF. In DNA form, the CDR3 reads TGTGCCAGCAGTCCCATCTCAGGGGGCGTAGAGACCCAGTACTTC.